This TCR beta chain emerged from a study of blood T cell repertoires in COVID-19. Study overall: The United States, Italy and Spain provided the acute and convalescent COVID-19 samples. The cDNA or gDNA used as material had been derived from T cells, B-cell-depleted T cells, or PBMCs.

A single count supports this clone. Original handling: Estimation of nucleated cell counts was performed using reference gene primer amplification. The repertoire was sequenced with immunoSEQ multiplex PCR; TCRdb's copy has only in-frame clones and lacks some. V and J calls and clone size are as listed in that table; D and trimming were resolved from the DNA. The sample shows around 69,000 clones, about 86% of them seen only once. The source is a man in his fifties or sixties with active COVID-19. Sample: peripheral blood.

CDR3 sequence reads: CAISARETAYNEQFF. In DNA form, the CDR3 reads TGTGCCATCAGTGCACGGGAAACCGCCTACAATGAGCAGTTCTTC. V is TRBV10-3 and J is TRBJ2-1; perhaps TRBD2 as D (5 bases). Germline assignment: CDR1 ENHRY and CDR2 SYGVKD. V lost 4 bases and J lost 2, with 12 bases in between. The CDR3 covers 15 residues.